This entry lists 30 T cell receptor beta chains sequenced from one sample in a study of T cells in Graves' hyperthyroidism and ophthalmopathy. RNA transcripts yielded amplified TCR beta CDR3 regions. First-round RT-PCR targeting the TCR CDR3 was performed with the HTBI primer set. TCRdb processed the multiplex PCR reads anew with MiXCR; each CDR3 protein has one entry. The sample holds fewer than 700,000 distinct CDR3 sequences, over 15% seen once. The sequenced sample was blood. These receptors all come from a woman younger than 30 with Graves' ophthalmopathy.

This clonotype was observed at least ten times. The genes are TRBV9 and TRBJ2-1; the D gene is possibly TRBD2 (5 bases). This CDR3 spans 17 amino acids. Germline CDR1 is SGDLS and CDR2 is YYNGEE. V was pared by 1 base and J by 0 bases, with 14 bases between. The CDR3, as DNA: TGTGCCAGCAGCGTAAGCTCCGCACGGGGCTCCTACAATGAGCAGTTCTTC. As protein: CASSVSSARGSYNEQFF.

This clonotype showed up just a few times. The rearrangement links TRBV7-9 to TRBJ2-1, with D possibly TRBD2 on 5 matching bases. The CDR3 sequence is 13 residues long. From germline, CDR1 is SEHNR and CDR2 FQNEAQ (reference sequence). V dropped 2 bases and J dropped 13 bases, with 15 bases sitting between them. CDR3 bases: TGTGCCAGCAGCTTATTCCCGGGAAGCCCCCAGTTCTTC. It is translated as CASSLFPGSPQFF.

Many counts were recorded for this clonotype. The CDR3 DNA is TGTGCCAGCAGTCCGGAGGGCCTGGATCATTCACCCCTCCACTTT. Protein sequence: CASSPEGLDHSPLHF. The chain employs TRBV6-2 or TRBV6-3 and TRBJ1-6; D is ambiguous. CDR1 and CDR2 (germline): MNHEY, SVGEGT. V was clipped by 5 bases and J by 8 bases, with 16 bases between them. CDR3 length: 15 amino acids.

V and J are TRBV28 and TRBJ2-7; 7 bases map to TRBD1. This CDR3 has 14 amino acids. Looked up from germline, CDR1 is MDHEN and CDR2 is SYDVKM. V lost 6 bases, J lost 5 bases, and 10 bases stayed unmatched. As DNA, the CDR3 is TGTGCCAGCAGCCGACAGGGCATGGATCACGAGCAGTACTTC. Its translation: CASSRQGMDHEQYF.

This clonotype was counted only a few times. The chain's CDR3 is CASSPGSNTGELFF. CDR3 sequence (DNA): TGTGCCAGCAGCCCGGGATCTAACACCGGGGAGCTGTTTTTT. This chain uses TRBV7-9 with TRBJ2-2, with a weak D call TRBD2 (5 bases). The V end was cut by 5 bases, the J end by 2 bases, with 9 bases between. The germline CDR1 and CDR2 sequences are SEHNR and FQNEAQ (reference sequence). This CDR3 region has 14 residues.

This clonotype was seen repeatedly, ten times or more. The rearrangement links TRBV4-1 to TRBJ1-2; D perhaps matches TRBD1 (5 bases). V gave up 1 base and J gave up 6 bases, with 12 bases separating them. The CDR3 sequence is 14 residues long. CDR1 and CDR2 from the germline V gene are MGHRA and YSYEKL. CDR3 region: CASSQGRGGDGYTF. In nucleotides, the CDR3 is TGCGCCAGCAGCCAAGGAAGGGGAGGCGATGGCTACACCTTC.

On this clonotype: A single base separates this from a much larger clone, so it may be a read error. The V and J genes are TRBV4-1 and TRBJ2-7; D gene uncertain. Germline-derived CDR1 and CDR2 are MGHRA and YSYEKL. The CDR3 sequence is 15 residues long. CDR3 in DNA: TGCACCAGCAGCCAAGGTCAAGGGAAAAGCTACGAGCAGTACTTC. It yields the protein CTSSQGQGKSYEQYF.

This clonotype has more than one count but fewer than ten. J is TRBJ2-7 and V is TRBV15; 8 bases align to TRBD2. Germline V lookup: CDR1 LNHNV, CDR2 YYDKDF (reference sequence). The junction had 14 bases not matched to a gene; V was cut back by 0 bases and J by 7 bases. The CDR3 length is 17 residues. This CDR3 reads CATSRDFSRLAPHEQYF. CDR3 bases: TGTGCCACCAGCAGAGATTTCTCGCGACTAGCGCCTCATGAGCAGTACTTC.

Many counts were recorded for this clonotype. The CDR3 DNA is TGTGCCAGCAGCTGGGTATCACGGGGATACAATGAGCAGTTCTTC. Its protein product is CASSWVSRGYNEQFF. The rearrangement joins TRBV7-8 to TRBJ2-1, with D possibly being TRBD2 (5 bases). Germline V CDR1 and CDR2: SGHVS, FQNEAQ. This CDR3 region has 15 residues. V shed 4 bases and J shed 4 bases, with 14 bases lying between them.

This clonotype was seen at least ten times. The chain has TRBV5-5 and TRBJ2-1; the D is unclear. Germline loops: CDR1 SGHKS, CDR2 YYEKEE (reference sequence). The CDR3 extends over 14 amino acids. V lost 6 bases, J lost 0 bases, and 10 bases lay in between. The CDR3 coding sequence is TGTGCCAGCATGCGAGCGAGCTCCTACAATGAGCAGTTCTTC. This translates into CASMRASSYNEQFF.

This clonotype came up many times. This chain joins TRBV18 and TRBJ2-1, with 8 nucleotides matching TRBD2. After removal of 3 bases from V and 6 bases from J, the junction contained 10 bases not matched to a gene. Looked up from germline, CDR1 is KGHSH and CDR2 is LQKENI. CDR3 length equals 16 residues. The CDR3 DNA sequence: TGTGCCAGCTCACCGGGGTCGGGAGGGCCGGTCAATGAGCAGTTCTTC. It is translated as CASSPGSGGPVNEQFF.

V is TRBV20-1 and J is TRBJ2-2, with D tentatively TRBD2 (6 bases). The V end was cut by 0 bases, the J end by 0 bases, with 8 bases between. CDR3 length: 15 residues. Per germline, CDR1 DFQATT and CDR2 SNEGSKA (reference sequence). The CDR3 DNA reads as TGCAGTGCTAGAGATGCGGGGACGAACACCGGGGAGCTGTTTTTT. Translating gives CSARDAGTNTGELFF.

This clonotype came up many times. The chain carries TRBV3-1 and TRBJ1-1, with D tentatively TRBD1 (5 bases). This CDR3 has 12 residues. The V end lost 3 bases, the J end lost 7 bases, and 9 bases lay between the germline ends. CDR1 is LGHDT and CDR2 is YNNKEL in the germline V gene (reference sequence). The chain's CDR3 is CASSQGRGEAFF. The CDR3 DNA reads as TGTGCCAGCAGCCAGGGGCGGGGTGAAGCTTTCTTT.

The table lists this clonotype with many counts. The V and J genes are TRBV27 and TRBJ1-5; 8 positions match TRBD1. CDR3 size: 17 residues. With V trimmed by 5 bases and J by 0 bases, 9 bases remained unmatched. Germline assignment: CDR1 MNHEY and CDR2 SMNVEV (reference sequence). The DNA for the CDR3 is TGTGCCAGCAGTAACGGACAGGGAAGGGGTAGCAATCAGCCCCAGCATTTT. Its translation is CASSNGQGRGSNQPQHF.

This clonotype showed up many times. The chain couples TRBV10-3 to TRBJ2-1; TRBD2 matches 10 bases. CDR1 and CDR2 (germline): ENHRY, SYGVKD. The V segment lost 10 bases and the J segment 9 bases; nucleotides outside the gene matches: 15. This CDR3 region has 15 residues. CDR3 loop: CATRLTSGPTGEQFF. In DNA form, the CDR3 reads TGTGCCACCAGATTGACTAGCGGGCCCACGGGTGAGCAGTTCTTC.

This chain connects TRBV24-1 to TRBJ1-5; TRBD1 aligns across 9 bases. Germline V gene lookup returns CDR1 KGHDR and CDR2 SFDVKD. This CDR3 is built from 16 residues. The J segment lost 1 base and the V segment lost 3 bases, leaving 3 bases of the junction unmatched. CDR3 in amino acids: CATSDPGQGSNQPQHF. For the CDR3, the DNA is TGTGCCACCAGTGATCCCGGACAGGGGAGCAATCAGCCCCAGCATTTT.

The chain employs TRBV4-1 and TRBJ2-7; 8 nucleotides agree with TRBD2. The CDR3 sequence is 13 residues long. Trimming at V came to 5 bases and at J to 5 bases, leaving 5 bases not matched to a gene. CDR1 and CDR2 from the germline V gene are MGHRA and YSYEKL. The CDR3 bases are TGCGCCAGCAGCATCCCGGGACTAGACGAGCAGTACTTC. It yields the protein CASSIPGLDEQYF.

V gene TRBV6-1 combines with J gene TRBJ1-2; D gene uncertain. V dropped 5 bases and J dropped 7 bases, with 17 bases sitting between them. CDR3 length: 14 amino acids. Germline CDR1 reads MNHNS; CDR2 reads SASEGT. DNA of the CDR3: TGTGCCAGCAGTTGGGGAATGGCACGAGGTGGCTACACCTTC. The encoded protein is CASSWGMARGGYTF.

The chain links TRBV12-3 or TRBV12-4 to TRBJ2-4, with 7 bases that match TRBD1. J lost 10 bases, V lost 6 bases, and 9 bases had no gene match. The CDR3 consists of 13 residues. The CDR3 DNA reads TGTGCCAGCAGCCTAGGGGGCCGTGGTATTCAGTACTTC. It translates to CASSLGGRGIQYF.

This clonotype was counted many times. V gene TRBV6-1 combines with J gene TRBJ1-5; D is uncertain. V lost 1 base, J lost 3 bases, and 10 bases lay in between. CDR3 size: 15 residues. Germline-derived CDR1 and CDR2 are MNHNS and SASEGT. The CDR3 coding sequence is TGTGCCAGCAGTGAAGAGGCAGCTTTCAATCAGCCCCAGCATTTT. It yields the protein CASSEEAAFNQPQHF.

This clonotype was seen many times. The chain is built from TRBV6-1 and TRBJ1-1; D unclear. The V and J ends lost 2 bases and 4 bases respectively, with 11 bases between them. The CDR3 is 14 amino acids. The germline CDR1 and CDR2 sequences are MNHNS and SASEGT. This chain's CDR3 is CASSELVESTEAFF. The DNA for the CDR3 is TGTGCCAGCAGTGAATTAGTGGAGAGCACTGAAGCTTTCTTT.

This clonotype appeared many times. The chain couples TRBV28 to TRBJ2-7; no definite D call. Germline V gene sequence: CDR1 MDHEN, CDR2 SYDVKM. The CDR3 totals 14 residues. V was clipped by 3 bases and J by 3 bases, with 12 bases between them. The CDR3 region is CASSFLSRIYEQYF. The CDR3 DNA reads TGTGCCAGCAGTTTTCTGAGCAGAATCTACGAGCAGTACTTC.

This clonotype was seen only a few times. Possible read error: a much larger clone is one base away. The CDR3 bases are TGTGCCCCTTCTTCGGGAGGCGAGCAGTACTTC. Amino acid sequence: CAPSSGGEQYF. The genes are TRBV30 and TRBJ2-7, with 7 bases matching TRBD2. The CDR3 loop spans 11 amino acids. Germline V gene data show CDR1 as GTSNPN and CDR2 as SVGIG (reference sequence). Trimming removed 8 bases from V and 6 bases from J; junction bases left unmatched: 7.

This clonotype showed up just a few times. A read error may be the cause here, since a much bigger clone is one base away. The chain joins TRBV12-3 or TRBV12-4 to TRBJ2-1; 9 nucleotides align to TRBD2. J gave up 6 bases and V 7 bases, and 7 bases lay outside the gene matches. The CDR3 is 14 residues long. The CDR3 loop is CASNAGGGCNEQFF. The CDR3 nucleotides read TGTGCCAGCAACGCGGGGGGGGGATGCAATGAGCAGTTCTTC.

This clonotype was found a few times. V usage is TRBV19 and J usage is TRBJ1-1; TRBD1 matches 8 bases. Losses at the gene ends were 8 bases for V and 3 bases for J; bases not matched to a gene: 8. CDR3 length: 14 amino acids. The germline V gene encodes CDR1 LNHDA and CDR2 SQIVND (reference sequence). Here the CDR3 reads CASFRGRADTEAFF. CDR3 nucleotides: TGTGCCAGTTTCAGGGGGCGGGCGGACACTGAAGCTTTCTTT.

In its sample, this clonotype was seen many times. At one end the junction does not follow the germline gene, possibly because of a read error. V usage is TRBV7-7 and J usage is TRBJ2-5, with D possibly matching TRBD2 (5 bases). Germline V gene sequence: CDR1 SSHAT, CDR2 FNYEAQ (reference sequence). The CDR3 loop spans 15 amino acids. The CDR3 bases are TGTGCTAGCAGCTTACTTGTTGGAGGCCAAGAGACCCAGTACTTC. Its protein is CASSLLVGGQETQYF.

The chain is built from TRBV6-1 and TRBJ2-2; TRBD2 matches 7 bases. The CDR3 is made up of 15 amino acids. After removal of 5 bases from V and 5 bases from J, the junction contained 8 bases not matched to a gene. CDR1 is MNHNS, CDR2 SASEGT, per germline. In DNA, the CDR3 is TGTGCCAGCAGTCCGGGGGACGGGAGGACCGGGGAGCTGTTTTTT. It translates to CASSPGDGRTGELFF.

The CDR3 DNA is TGCAGTGCTAGAGAGGGGGAGGGAGCCAAAAACACTCAGTACTTC. Translation gives CSAREGEGAKNTQYF. This rearrangement joins TRBV20-1 to TRBJ2-7; 7 nucleotides agree with TRBD2. Trimming cost V 0 bases and J 10 bases; bases outside gene matches: 15. The germline V gene encodes CDR1 DFQATT and CDR2 SNEGSKA (reference sequence). This CDR3 contains 15 residues.

V is TRBV20-1 and J is TRBJ2-7; 12 bases align to TRBD2. The length of the CDR3 is 14 residues. The junction had 4 bases not matched to a gene; V was cut back by 6 bases and J by 1 base. The germline CDR1 and CDR2 sequences are DFQATT and SNEGSKA (reference sequence). The CDR3 loop reads CSARLAGASYEQYF. For the CDR3, the DNA is TGCAGTGCCAGACTAGCGGGGGCTTCCTACGAGCAGTACTTC.

This sequence joins TRBV6-2 or TRBV6-3 and TRBJ2-5, with D possibly TRBD2 on 6 matching bases. The CDR3 has 15 residues. Germline CDR1 MNHEY, CDR2 SVGEGT. Trimming stripped 9 bases from V and 5 bases from J, with 22 bases between. DNA for the CDR3: TGTGCCAGTTACCCCCTCGGAGGGAGAAGGGAGACCCAGTACTTC. Protein product: CASYPLGGRRETQYF.